This TCR beta chain comes out of a study of blood T cells in healthy people across ages. At least 5 micrograms of total RNA were extracted per sample. This clonotype has a handful of counts. Its antigen remains unidentified. The V segment lost 6 bases and the J segment 6 bases; nucleotides outside the gene matches: 9. The CDR3 consists of 14 residues. Germline assignment: CDR1 SQVTM and CDR2 ANQGSEA. A second PCR, run for about 7 to 11 cycles, used a sample-barcoded 5' primer plus a J-beta primer mix. MiXCR was run by TCRdb on the 5' RACE reads, yielding one entry per CDR3 protein. The sample carries about 780,000 distinct CDR3 sequences, about 59% recorded once. Findings and limits, study-wide: Relative to aged donors, long-lived donors carried more naive CD4+ cells and displayed higher diversity. The fall in TCR beta diversity per million T cells was roughly linear with age. Calculation of diversity from one million T cells yielded estimates considered to be underestimates.

The chain is built from TRBV29-1 and TRBJ2-4; TRBD1 matches 9 bases. This receptor was obtained from a man in his thirties or forties in good health. The sample taken for sequencing was blood. The CDR3 DNA reads TGCAGCGTCGAACAGGGACAGGGCGGAAACATTCAGTACTTC. Its translation: CSVEQGQGGNIQYF. The variable domain in full, completed from reference TRBV29-1 and TRBJ2-4, reads SAVISQKPSRDICQRGTSLTIQCQVDSQVTMMFWYRQQPGQSLTLIATANQGSEATYESGFVIDKFPISRPNLTFSTLTVSNMSPEDSSIYLCSVEQGQGGNIQYFGAGTRLSVL.